Following are 23 T cell receptor beta chains from one sample sequenced in a study of T cell clones after liver transplantation. Only in-frame clones appear in the TCRdb table, and some are missing; sequencing was by immunoSEQ multiplex PCR. The profile shows some 33,000 clones, about 95% of them singletons. Specimen: CD8+ T cells from blood, collected 12 months after liver transplant. Source of these receptors: a human patient who received a liver transplant. Certain T cells may be donor cells from the graft.

This sequence joins TRBV28 and TRBJ2-2; D call uncertain. The CDR3 runs to 12 residues. CDR1 MDHEN and CDR2 SYDVKM come from the germline V gene. V was shortened by 6 bases and J by 6 bases, with 8 bases between the two germline ends. The CDR3 protein is CASSLIPGELFF. CDR3 bases: TGTGCCAGCAGCCTAATCCCCGGGGAGCTGTTTTTT.

J is TRBJ2-7 and V is TRBV27, with TRBD2 matching 10 bases. J was trimmed by 2 bases and V by 2 bases; bases with no gene match: 9. The V gene's germline CDR1 is MNHEY and CDR2 SMNVEV (reference sequence). The CDR3 extends over 17 amino acids. The CDR3: CASSLIRTSGATYEQYF. In DNA form, the CDR3 reads TGTGCCAGCAGTTTAATACGTACTAGCGGGGCCACCTACGAGCAGTACTTC.

The chain recombines TRBV7-3 with TRBJ2-1, with TRBD2 identical over 8 bases. Losses at the gene ends were 1 base for V and 5 bases for J; bases not matched to a gene: 7. Germline-derived CDR1 and CDR2 are SGHTA and FQGTGA. The CDR3 is made up of 16 amino acids. The CDR3, as DNA: TGTGCCAGCAGCTTAAACGCGAGAGCGGGAGACAATGAGCAGTTCTTC. Protein: CASSLNARAGDNEQFF.

V gene TRBV10-2 combines with J gene TRBJ2-5, with 9 bases identical to TRBD2. Losses at the gene ends were 2 bases for V and 3 bases for J; bases not matched to a gene: 4. This CDR3 has 15 residues. Per germline, CDR1 WSHSY and CDR2 SAAADI. The CDR3 coding sequence is TGCGCCAGCAGTGAGGGGACTAGCAGAAAAGAGACCCAGTACTTC. Amino acid sequence: CASSEGTSRKETQYF.

V usage is TRBV5-1 and J usage is TRBJ1-2; no definite D call. V was pared by 2 bases and J by 4 bases, with 12 bases between. Per germline, CDR1 SGHRS and CDR2 YFSETQ. The CDR3 length is 14 residues. The CDR3 reads CASSFRTIGYGYTF. In DNA, the CDR3 is TGCGCCAGCAGCTTTCGGACCATCGGCTATGGCTACACCTTC.

This rearrangement joins TRBV9 to TRBJ2-1; a possible D gene is TRBD1 (6 bases). This CDR3 comprises 17 residues. Between the trimmed V and J ends, which lost 1 base and 2 bases, there was a span of 16 bases. Germline CDR1 SGDLS, CDR2 YYNGEE. Written as DNA, the CDR3 is TGTGCCAGCAGCGTATCCCCCCAGGGGCTTACCTACAATGAGCAGTTCTTC. It codes for CASSVSPQGLTYNEQFF.

The V call is TRBV6-5, the J call TRBJ2-1; 9 bases fit TRBD2. Germline loops: CDR1 MNHEY, CDR2 SVGAGI. This CDR3 region has 14 residues. V gave up 6 bases and J gave up 6 bases; unmatched junction bases: 6. Written as DNA, the CDR3 is TGTGCCAGCAGCCAAGCGGGAGGCTCCAATGAGCAGTTCTTC. Translated, it gives CASSQAGGSNEQFF.

V and J are TRBV27 and TRBJ2-1, with 11 bases fitting TRBD2. From germline, CDR1 is MNHEY and CDR2 SMNVEV (reference sequence). CDR3 length: 15 residues. The J segment lost 9 bases and the V segment lost 6 bases, leaving 10 bases of the junction unmatched. Here the CDR3 DNA reads TGTGCCAGCAGCCCTAGAGGACTAGCGGGTTTTGAGCAGTTCTTC. This sequence encodes CASSPRGLAGFEQFF.

The rearrangement uses TRBV5-1 and TRBJ2-7, with TRBD1 matching 8 bases. Germline V CDR1 and CDR2: SGHRS, YFSETQ. Trimming took 3 bases from V and 1 from J; bases not matched to a gene: 3. This CDR3 region has 14 residues. The CDR3: CASSSGQDSYEQYF. CDR3 nucleotide sequence: TGCGCCAGCAGCTCGGGACAGGATTCCTACGAGCAGTACTTC. Supplemented by reference TRBV5-1 and TRBJ2-7, the full variable domain reads KAGVTQTPRYLIKTRGQQVTLSCSPISGHRSVSWYQQTPGQGLQFLFEYFSETQRNKGNFPGRFSGRQFSNSRSEMNVSTLELGDSALYLCASSSGQDSYEQYFGPGTRLTVT.

The chain has TRBV13 and TRBJ2-1; 8 positions match TRBD2. V gave up 3 bases and J gave up 6 bases; unmatched junction bases: 4. The length of the CDR3 is 14 residues. Germline CDR1 PRHDT, CDR2 FYEKMQ (reference sequence). CDR3 residues: CASSLAGGLNEQFF. For the CDR3, the DNA is TGTGCCAGCAGCTTGGCGGGAGGTCTCAATGAGCAGTTCTTC.

The V gene is TRBV28, the J gene TRBJ2-3, with D unresolved. The CDR3 runs 15 residues. CDR1 and CDR2 from the germline V gene are MDHEN and SYDVKM. V gave up 10 bases and J gave up 2 bases, with 19 bases separating them. The CDR3 region has the DNA TGTGCCATCAGAGGCCAGAACCTGCCCACAGATACGCAGTATTTT. This encodes CAIRGQNLPTDTQYF.

The J gene is TRBJ2-7, the V gene TRBV4-2; 9 bases map to TRBD1. J was trimmed by 3 bases and V by 0 bases; bases with no gene match: 6. Germline V lookup: CDR1 LGHNA, CDR2 YNFKEQ. The CDR3 loop spans 16 amino acids. The CDR3 loop is CASSQEPATGGYEQYF. In DNA, the CDR3 is TGTGCCAGCAGCCAAGAACCCGCGACAGGGGGCTACGAGCAGTACTTC.

The chain combines TRBV2 with TRBJ1-1; maybe TRBD1 (5 bases). In germline, CDR1 is SNHLY, CDR2 FYNNEI. The CDR3 contains 14 residues. Trimming cost V 5 bases and J 8 bases, with 18 bases left between them. This CDR3 is CASSSGTAFGEAFF. Here the CDR3 DNA reads TGTGCCAGCAGTTCCGGGACGGCTTTTGGGGAAGCTTTCTTT.

J is TRBJ2-4 and V is TRBV10-3; no clear D. Trimming took off 3 bases at V and 3 bases at J, with 15 bases between the two ends. The germline V gene has CDR1 ENHRY and CDR2 SYGVKD. This CDR3 is 16 amino acids long. This CDR3 is CAISEFAGAGKNIQYF. In DNA form, the CDR3 reads TGTGCCATCAGTGAATTTGCAGGCGCCGGCAAAAACATTCAGTACTTC.

A single count supports this clone. The chain has TRBV5-4 and TRBJ2-2; the D is unclear. Germline loops: CDR1 SGHNT, CDR2 YYREEE (reference sequence). The CDR3 loop spans 12 amino acids. The V end was cut by 0 bases, the J end by 8 bases, with 5 bases between. The CDR3 coding sequence is TGTGCCAGCAGCTTGGGGTCTGGGGAGCTGTTTTTT. It translates to CASSLGSGELFF.

This clone was recorded only once. The V call is TRBV29-1, the J call TRBJ2-5; tentatively, D is TRBD1 (5 bases). Trimming took 7 bases from V and 4 from J, leaving 13 bases between them. The CDR3 totals 12 residues. CDR1 is SQVTM and CDR2 is ANQGSEA in the germline V gene. The CDR3 sequence: CSEQAQGETQYF. The CDR3 DNA is TGCAGCGAGCAGGCCCAGGGAGAGACCCAGTACTTC.

The V gene is TRBV2, the J gene TRBJ2-2; D unresolved. Trimming cost V 5 bases and J 1 base, with 14 bases left between them. CDR1 is SNHLY and CDR2 is FYNNEI in the germline V gene. The CDR3 loop spans 16 amino acids. CDR3 in DNA: TGTGCCAGCAGTCCACGATCCGGCAGGAACACCGGGGAGCTGTTTTTT. Protein sequence: CASSPRSGRNTGELFF.

This clone was seen only once. The genes are TRBV19 and TRBJ1-1; D ambiguous. V gave up 6 bases and J gave up 0 bases, with 8 bases separating them. The CDR3 spans 13 residues. Germline CDR1 reads LNHDA; CDR2 reads SQIVND (reference sequence). CDR3 amino acids: CASRSALNTEAFF. In DNA, the CDR3 is TGTGCCAGTAGGTCGGCCCTGAACACTGAAGCTTTCTTT. Using reference TRBV19 and TRBJ1-1 for the parts outside the CDR3, the full variable domain is DGGITQSPKYLFRKEGQNVTLSCEQNLNHDAMYWYRQDPGQGLRLIYYSQIVNDFQKGDIAEGYSVSREKKESFPLTVTSAQKNPTAFYLCASRSALNTEAFFGQGTRLTVV.

The rearrangement uses TRBV5-1 and TRBJ2-1; 10 positions match TRBD2. The CDR3 runs 18 residues. CDR1 is SGHRS and CDR2 is YFSETQ in the germline V gene. Trimming cost V 1 base and J 9 bases; bases outside gene matches: 16. CDR3 sequence reads: CASSLKRVKSGRAIEQFF. The CDR3 DNA reads TGCGCCAGCAGCTTGAAGCGGGTGAAAAGCGGGAGGGCCATTGAGCAGTTCTTC.

A single count supports this clone. The chain recombines TRBV6-6 with TRBJ2-3; perhaps TRBD2 as D (5 bases). The germline CDR1 and CDR2 sequences are MNHNY and SVGAGI (reference sequence). The CDR3 contains 13 residues. Between the trimmed V and J ends, which lost 0 bases and 5 bases, there was a span of 6 bases. The CDR3 bases are TGTGCCAGCAGTTACTCCCGGGGAGATACGCAGTATTTT. It yields the protein CASSYSRGDTQYF.

CDR3 bases: TGTGCCAGCAGCTTAGTTCCGCCACGTGGGGGTCATCAGCCCCAGCATTTT. Translation: CASSLVPPRGGHQPQHF. The chain combines TRBV7-6 with TRBJ1-5; possible D gene TRBD1, 5 bases. Germline CDR1 is SGHVS and CDR2 is FNYEAQ. V gave up 1 base and J gave up 5 bases, with 18 bases separating them. The CDR3 is made up of 17 amino acids. The full variable domain, its missing parts supplied by reference TRBV7-6 and TRBJ1-5, is GAGVSQSPRYKVTKRGQDVALRCDPISGHVSLYWYRQALGQGPEFLTYFNYEAQQDKSGLPNDRFSAERPEGSISTLTIQRTEQRDSAMYRCASSLVPPRGGHQPQHFGDGTRLSIL.

The CDR3 DNA reads as TGTGCCAGCAGCGTTGCCCAGGGGAAGGTTGAAAAACTGTTTTTT. Translated, it gives CASSVAQGKVEKLFF. This chain uses TRBV9 with TRBJ1-4, with D perhaps TRBD1 (6 bases). This CDR3 is built from 15 residues. Trimming stripped 2 bases from V and 7 bases from J, with 15 bases between. CDR1 is SGDLS, CDR2 YYNGEE, per germline.

J is TRBJ2-7 and V is TRBV10-2; D may be TRBD1 or TRBD2 (5 bases each). Between the trimmed V and J ends, which lost 3 bases and 5 bases, there was a span of 11 bases. CDR1 WSHSY and CDR2 SAAADI come from the germline V gene. The CDR3 is made up of 13 amino acids. The CDR3 DNA sequence: TGCGCCAGCAGTGATACGGGGCCCGACGAGCAGTACTTC. Translated: CASSDTGPDEQYF.